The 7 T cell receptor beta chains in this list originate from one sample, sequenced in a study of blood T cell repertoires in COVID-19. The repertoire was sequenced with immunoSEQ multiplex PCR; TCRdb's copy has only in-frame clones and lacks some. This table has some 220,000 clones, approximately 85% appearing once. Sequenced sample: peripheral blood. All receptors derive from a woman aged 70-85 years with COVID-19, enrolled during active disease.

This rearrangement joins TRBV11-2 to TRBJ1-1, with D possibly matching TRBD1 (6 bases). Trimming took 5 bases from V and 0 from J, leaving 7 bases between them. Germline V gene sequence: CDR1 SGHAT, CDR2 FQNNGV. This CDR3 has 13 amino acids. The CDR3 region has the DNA TGTGCCAGCAGCGGACAGTTGAACACTGAAGCTTTCTTT. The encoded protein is CASSGQLNTEAFF.

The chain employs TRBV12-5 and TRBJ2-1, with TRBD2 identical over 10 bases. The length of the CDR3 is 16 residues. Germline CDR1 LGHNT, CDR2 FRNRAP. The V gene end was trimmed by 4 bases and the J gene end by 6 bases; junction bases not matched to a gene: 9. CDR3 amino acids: CASGSDSSGRRNEQFF. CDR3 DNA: TGTGCTAGTGGTTCCGACTCTAGCGGGAGACGCAATGAGCAGTTCTTC.

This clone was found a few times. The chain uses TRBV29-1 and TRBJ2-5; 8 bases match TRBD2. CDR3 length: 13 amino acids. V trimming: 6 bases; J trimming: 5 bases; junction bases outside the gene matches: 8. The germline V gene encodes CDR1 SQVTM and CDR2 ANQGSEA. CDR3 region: CSVPGGSGETQYF. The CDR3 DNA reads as TGCAGCGTGCCGGGAGGGTCGGGGGAGACCCAGTACTTC.

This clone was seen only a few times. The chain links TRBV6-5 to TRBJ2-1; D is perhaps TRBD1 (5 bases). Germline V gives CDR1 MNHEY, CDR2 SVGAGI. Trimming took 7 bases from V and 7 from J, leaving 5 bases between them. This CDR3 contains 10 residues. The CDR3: CASTGNEQFF. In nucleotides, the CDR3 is TGTGCCAGCACAGGGAATGAGCAGTTCTTC.

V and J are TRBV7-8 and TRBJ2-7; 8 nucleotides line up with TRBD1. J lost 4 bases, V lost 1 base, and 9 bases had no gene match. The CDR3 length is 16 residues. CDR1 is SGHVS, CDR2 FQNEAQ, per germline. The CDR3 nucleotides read TGTGCCAGCAGCTTAGTGGTGAGGCAGGGGGCTTACGAGCAGTACTTC. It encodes CASSLVVRQGAYEQYF.

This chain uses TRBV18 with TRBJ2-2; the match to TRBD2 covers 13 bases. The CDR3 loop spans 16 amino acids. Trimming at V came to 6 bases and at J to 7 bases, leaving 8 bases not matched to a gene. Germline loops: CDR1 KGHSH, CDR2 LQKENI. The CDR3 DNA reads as TGTGCCAGCTCCCTCGGACTAGCGGGAGCTGTCGGGGAGCTGTTTTTT. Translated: CASSLGLAGAVGELFF.

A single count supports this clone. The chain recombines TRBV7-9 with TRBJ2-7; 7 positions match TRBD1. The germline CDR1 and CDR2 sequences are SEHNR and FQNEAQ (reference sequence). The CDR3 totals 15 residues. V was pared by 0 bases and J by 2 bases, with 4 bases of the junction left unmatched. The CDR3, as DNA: TGTGCCAGCAGCTTAGCGAGGGACAGCGCCTACGAGCAGTACTTC. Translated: CASSLARDSAYEQYF.